This TCR beta chain stems from a study of cytomegalovirus exposure and HLA in healthy donors. Study-wide findings and caveats: Most sequenced TCRs were rare (though some public TCRs occurred in many donors). Reports indicated that the classifier achieved high specificity and sensitivity in diagnosing cytomegalovirus status. According to the study, 160 or so TCR beta chains were cytomegalovirus-associated.

Per the germline V gene, CDR1 is MNHNS and CDR2 is SASEGT. V lost 10 bases and J lost 3; bases outside the gene matches: 7. CDR3 length equals 13 residues. From the roughly 110-subject validation cohort, which was separate from the approximately 700-subject first cohort, the donors were drawn. Note on this clone: Its antigen is unidentified.

Clones were sequenced by immunoSEQ multiplex PCR, and TCRdb holds only the in-frame ones, with some missing. Among 130,000 to 150,000 clones listed, 88% were seen once. The chain recombines TRBV6-1 with TRBJ1-1, with 8 bases fitting TRBD1. The sample was PBMCs. The source of this sequence is a woman between 18 and 29 years old in good health and CMV-seropositive. CDR3 residues: CATQRGQDTEAFF. As DNA, the CDR3 is TGTGCCACCCAAAGGGGACAGGACACTGAAGCTTTCTTT.